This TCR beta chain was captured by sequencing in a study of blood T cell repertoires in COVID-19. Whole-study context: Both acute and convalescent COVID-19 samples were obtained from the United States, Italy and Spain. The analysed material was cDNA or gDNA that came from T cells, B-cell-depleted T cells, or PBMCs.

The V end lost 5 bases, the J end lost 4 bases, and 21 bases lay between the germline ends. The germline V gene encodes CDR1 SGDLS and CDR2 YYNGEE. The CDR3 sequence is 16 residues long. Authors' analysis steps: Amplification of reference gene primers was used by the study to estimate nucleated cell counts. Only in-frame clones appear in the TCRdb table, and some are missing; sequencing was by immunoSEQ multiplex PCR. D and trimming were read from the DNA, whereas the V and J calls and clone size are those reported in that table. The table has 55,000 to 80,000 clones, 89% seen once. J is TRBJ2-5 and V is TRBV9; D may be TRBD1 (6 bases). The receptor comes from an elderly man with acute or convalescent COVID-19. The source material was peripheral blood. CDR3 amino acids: CASSQEGEPTLETQYF. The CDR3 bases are TGTGCCAGCAGTCAAGAGGGGGAGCCTACCTTAGAGACCCAGTACTTC. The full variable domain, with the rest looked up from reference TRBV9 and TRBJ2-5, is DSGVTQTPKHLITATGQRVTLRCSPRSGDLSVYWYQQSLDQGLQFLIQYYNGEERAKGNILERFSAQQFPDLHSELNLSSLELGDSALYFCASSQEGEPTLETQYFGPGTRLLVL.